Listed here is a single T cell receptor beta chain. This specimen comes from a study of human T cells and chemical hapten exposure. Time point of the sample: healthy volunteer bleed at 2 weeks. The template was total RNA from unfractionated whole blood. TCRdb reprocessed the RACE reads via MiXCR and lists one record per CDR3 protein. The sample comprises around 130,000 distinct CDR3 sequences, approximately 9.1% of which are singletons, and 1.5% to 2% rests with the top ten. The V end was cut by 2 bases, the J end by 6 bases, with 12 bases between. This CDR3 spans 14 amino acids. CDR1 is LGHNT and CDR2 is FRNRAP in the germline V gene.

Sequencing was performed on whole blood. The TCR sequence derives from a male donor in good health. Some clones in this sample may be carry-over from other donors' samples. V and J are TRBV12-5 and TRBJ2-3; TRBD1 might be the D (5 bases). The CDR3 region is CASGLQGEEDTQYF. The CDR3 bases are TGTGCTAGTGGTTTGCAGGGCGAAGAGGATACGCAGTATTTT.